The 21 T cell receptor beta chains given below trace back to one sample, sequenced in a study of control samples from healthy donors and cancer patients. The assay was immunoSEQ multiplex PCR, and TCRdb's table has in-frame clones only and misses some. The profile shows around 250,000 clones, approximately 80% of them singletons. Sequencing was done on a sample of PBMCs. These receptors all come from a woman aged 55-69 years with lung cancer.

V and J are TRBV28 and TRBJ1-2, with D hard to call. CDR1 is MDHEN and CDR2 is SYDVKM in the germline V gene. CDR3 length: 12 amino acids. Trimming took 8 bases from V and 7 from J, leaving 14 bases between them. CDR3 sequence: CASARNVAGYTF. CDR3 bases: TGTGCCAGCGCCCGGAATGTTGCTGGCTACACCTTC.

The V call is TRBV19, the J call TRBJ1-4, with D unresolved. This CDR3 spans 11 amino acids. V was shortened by 3 bases and J by 14 bases, with 10 bases between the two germline ends. CDR1 is LNHDA, CDR2 SQIVND, per germline (reference sequence). The CDR3 loop is CASSIRHVLFF. The CDR3, as DNA: TGTGCCAGTAGTATCCGGCATGTCCTGTTTTTT. The full variable domain, completed using reference TRBV19 and TRBJ1-4, is DGGITQSPKYLFRKEGQNVTLSCEQNLNHDAMYWYRQDPGQGLRLIYYSQIVNDFQKGDIAEGYSVSREKKESFPLTVTSAQKNPTAFYLCASSIRHVLFFGSGTQLSVL.

This chain uses TRBV5-4 with TRBJ2-7; 7 bases are a match to TRBD2. Germline V CDR1 and CDR2: SGHNT, YYREEE (reference sequence). V was pared by 4 bases and J by 6 bases, with 10 bases of the junction left unmatched. The CDR3 covers 14 residues. Here the CDR3 DNA reads TGTGCCAGCAGCGCGCGGGAGACGCACGCCGAGCAGTACTTC. Residues: CASSARETHAEQYF.

The rearrangement joins TRBV3-1 (or the pseudogene TRBV3-2) to TRBJ2-7; D remains unclear. The CDR3 loop spans 15 amino acids. From germline, CDR1 is LGHDT and CDR2 YNNKEL (reference sequence). Trimming took off 6 bases at V and 0 bases at J, with 15 bases between the two ends. CDR3 DNA sequence: TGTGCCAGCAGTCACCCCGACGTGGGCTCCTACGAGCAGTACTTC. This translates into CASSHPDVGSYEQYF.

The chain links TRBV19 to TRBJ2-5; D might be TRBD1 or TRBD2, each matching 5 bases. V gave up 10 bases and J gave up 4 bases, with 13 bases separating them. The CDR3 runs 12 residues. Germline CDR1 LNHDA, CDR2 SQIVND (reference sequence). The CDR3 is CATSGDRETQYF. The CDR3 DNA sequence: TGTGCCACCTCCGGGGACCGAGAGACCCAGTACTTC.

This clone has a single count. The chain recombines TRBV16 with TRBJ1-4; possible D gene TRBD1, 5 bases. The CDR3 extends over 15 amino acids. Per germline, CDR1 KGHSY and CDR2 FQNENV. Trimming pared 4 bases from V and 4 bases from J, leaving 13 bases between. The CDR3 sequence: CASSPRQTFNEKLFF. Written as DNA, the CDR3 is TGTGCCAGCAGCCCGAGACAGACCTTTAATGAAAAACTGTTTTTT.

The chain couples TRBV5-4 to TRBJ2-3, with a tentative D call TRBD2 (6 bases). CDR3 size: 16 residues. Germline V gives CDR1 SGHNT, CDR2 YYREEE (reference sequence). V lost 0 bases, J lost 3 bases, and 14 bases lay in between. The CDR3 coding sequence is TGTGCCAGCAGCTTGGGACCGGGAGAACGAACAGATACGCAGTATTTT. This encodes CASSLGPGERTDTQYF.

This sequence joins TRBV2 and TRBJ1-2; 8 bases fit TRBD1. Germline CDR1 SNHLY, CDR2 FYNNEI. This CDR3 is built from 14 residues. Unmatched junction bases numbered 4, after V lost 5 bases and J lost 2 bases. The CDR3 protein is CASSTRTGNYGYTF. The CDR3 DNA follows: TGTGCCAGCAGTACAAGGACAGGGAACTATGGCTACACCTTC. Full variable domain (missing parts from reference TRBV2 and TRBJ1-2): EPEVTQTPSHQVTQMGQEVILRCVPISNHLYFYWYRQILGQKVEFLVSFYNNEISEKSEIFDDQFSVERPDGSNFTLKIRSTKLEDSAMYFCASSTRTGNYGYTFGSGTRLTVV.

With respect to this clone: The same CDR3 also results from other DNA sequences found in this sample. The chain links TRBV3-1 (or the pseudogene TRBV3-2) to TRBJ1-2; D is unclear. Looked up from germline, CDR1 is LGHDT and CDR2 is YNNKEL (reference sequence). The CDR3 runs to 14 residues. The V end lost 0 bases, the J end lost 2 bases, and 7 bases lay between the germline ends. The CDR3 nucleotides read TGTGCCAGCAGCCAAGATTACAGCAACTATGGCTACACCTTC. Protein sequence: CASSQDYSNYGYTF.

This clone is a singleton in its sample. This sequence joins TRBV5-1 and TRBJ2-3, with a possible D match to TRBD2 (7 bases). The CDR3 extends over 15 amino acids. Germline V gives CDR1 SGHRS, CDR2 YFSETQ. V shed 5 bases and J shed 0 bases, with 13 bases lying between them. CDR3 protein: CASREGGASTDTQYF. For the CDR3, the DNA is TGCGCCAGCAGAGAGGGGGGGGCGAGCACAGATACGCAGTATTTT.

This rearrangement joins TRBV6-2 or TRBV6-3 to TRBJ1-5, with D possibly TRBD1 on 5 matching bases. Trimming removed 0 bases from V and 5 bases from J, with 11 bases in between. This CDR3 comprises 15 residues. Germline assignment: CDR1 MNHEY and CDR2 SVGEGT. CDR3 protein: CASSYSDRSYQPQHF. The CDR3 coding sequence is TGTGCCAGCAGTTACTCTGACAGAAGTTATCAGCCCCAGCATTTT.

This clone appeared once. This chain uses TRBV19 with TRBJ1-1; the D is unclear. CDR1 and CDR2 from the germline V gene are LNHDA and SQIVND (reference sequence). The CDR3 extends over 11 amino acids. Trimming pared 4 bases from V and 5 bases from J, leaving 5 bases between. The CDR3 coding sequence is TGTGCCAGTAGTACCGTGACTGAAGCTTTCTTT. It specifies CASSTVTEAFF.

The V and J genes are TRBV11-2 and TRBJ1-5; TRBD1 is a possible D gene (5 bases). The CDR3 has 14 amino acids. The V end was cut by 1 base, the J end by 4 bases, with 8 bases between. Germline CDR1 reads SGHAT; CDR2 reads FQNNGV. The CDR3 sequence: CASSLGDGNQPQHF. CDR3 DNA: TGTGCCAGCAGCTTAGGGGACGGAAATCAGCCCCAGCATTTT.

The rearrangement joins TRBV5-4 to TRBJ1-5; D is unclear. Trimming took 4 bases from V and 6 from J, leaving 11 bases between them. Germline CDR1 and CDR2: SGHNT and YYREEE (reference sequence). The CDR3 runs 13 residues. The CDR3 DNA reads as TGTGCCAGCAGCCCGGGAGGGAGTCAGCCCCAGCATTTT. Residues: CASSPGGSQPQHF.

In its sample, this clone was seen a few times. The rearrangement uses TRBV24-1 and TRBJ2-7; D is uncertain. Per germline, CDR1 KGHDR and CDR2 SFDVKD. This CDR3 has 13 amino acids. Trimming cost V 3 bases and J 2 bases, with 7 bases left between them. CDR3 nucleotides: TGTGCCACCAGTGATGCCGACACCTACGAGCAGTACTTC. It encodes CATSDADTYEQYF.

About this clone itself: The same CDR3 arises from other DNA sequences in this sample as well. This chain uses TRBV3-1 (or the pseudogene TRBV3-2) with TRBJ2-1; D remains ambiguous. Trimming took off 4 bases at V and 0 bases at J, with 1 base between the two ends. CDR1 is LGHDT, CDR2 YNNKEL, per germline (reference sequence). This CDR3 is built from 12 residues. CDR3 coding DNA: TGTGCCAGCAGCCCCTCCTACAATGAGCAGTTCTTC. Translated: CASSPSYNEQFF.

The chain joins TRBV2 to TRBJ2-3; the match to TRBD1 covers 8 bases. The CDR3 has 17 residues. V lost 2 bases and J lost 3; bases outside the gene matches: 10. The germline CDR1 and CDR2 sequences are SNHLY and FYNNEI. CDR3 sequence (DNA): TGTGCCAGCAGTGAAACCGCGCGGACAGGGTCGACAGATACGCAGTATTTT. Protein: CASSETARTGSTDTQYF.

This clone was recorded a few times. This chain joins TRBV6-5 and TRBJ1-1; TRBD1 matches at 8 bases. Germline V gene sequence: CDR1 MNHEY, CDR2 SVGAGI. CDR3 length: 15 residues. The V gene end was trimmed by 4 bases and the J gene end by 2 bases; junction bases not matched to a gene: 6. CDR3 protein: CASSSRQGLNTEAFF. Written as DNA, the CDR3 is TGTGCCAGCAGTTCAAGACAGGGGTTAAACACTGAAGCTTTCTTT.

V usage is TRBV6-2 or TRBV6-3 and J usage is TRBJ2-7, with D tentatively TRBD2 (5 bases). Germline V lookup: CDR1 MNHEY, CDR2 SVGEGT. V was clipped by 4 bases and J by 4 bases, with 11 bases between them. This CDR3 comprises 13 residues. The CDR3 sequence: CASSFTRDYEQYF. CDR3 DNA sequence: TGTGCCAGCAGTTTTACTAGGGATTACGAGCAGTACTTC.

V usage is TRBV14 and J usage is TRBJ2-1, with TRBD2 matching 10 bases. The CDR3 runs to 15 residues. Trimming at V came to 5 bases and at J to 4 bases, leaving 5 bases not matched to a gene. CDR1 and CDR2 (germline): SGHDN, FVKESK. The CDR3 is CASSSLAGGYNEQFF. DNA of the CDR3: TGTGCCAGCAGCTCCTTAGCGGGAGGATACAATGAGCAGTTCTTC.

V and J are TRBV10-3 and TRBJ2-1; possibly TRBD2 for D (6 bases). Germline CDR1 and CDR2: ENHRY and SYGVKD. The V gene lost 3 bases and the J gene lost 5 bases, with 11 bases spanning the gap. The CDR3 covers 14 residues. The DNA of the CDR3 is TGTGCCATCAGTGAAACGAAGCGGGACAATGAGCAGTTCTTC. This translates into CAISETKRDNEQFF.